One sample yielded the 29 T cell receptor beta chains listed below, sequenced in a study of shared clonotypes between healthy human individuals. TCRdb keeps only in-frame clones here, not all; method: immunoSEQ multiplex PCR. The sample consists of more than 2 million clones, roughly 94% of them appearing once. Sequenced: naive CD4+ T cells sorted from blood. Indicated subset: CD45RA+ positively selected. All receptors derive from a man younger than 35 in good health.

V and J are TRBV13 and TRBJ2-3; 10 bases line up with TRBD2. V was pared by 2 bases and J by 2 bases, with 7 bases of the junction left unmatched. Germline values: CDR1 PRHDT, CDR2 FYEKMQ (reference sequence). This CDR3 comprises 17 residues. The chain's CDR3 is CASSLFPTSGLTDTQYF. The CDR3 coding sequence is TGTGCCAGCAGCTTATTCCCGACTAGCGGGCTCACAGATACGCAGTATTTT.

The chain has TRBV30 and TRBJ2-1; D is possibly TRBD1 (5 bases). Deletions cut 3 bases from V and 0 bases from J, with 21 bases between. The CDR3 consists of 18 residues. The germline V gene encodes CDR1 GTSNPN and CDR2 SVGIG (reference sequence). The CDR3 spells CAWRLKGILGVSYNEQFF. The CDR3, as DNA: TGTGCCTGGAGACTGAAGGGGATTCTAGGGGTCTCCTACAATGAGCAGTTCTTC.

The chain is built from TRBV25-1 and TRBJ2-2; no firm D call. The V and J ends lost 1 base and 8 bases respectively, with 8 bases between them. CDR3 length equals 13 residues. Germline lookup yields CDR1 MGHDK and CDR2 SYGVNS. As DNA, the CDR3 is TGTGCCAGCAGTGAATCTCTGGGGGGGGAGCTGTTTTTT. The encoded protein is CASSESLGGELFF.

V gene TRBV11-2 combines with J gene TRBJ2-7, with 10 bases fitting TRBD1. Trimming at V came to 5 bases and at J to 3 bases, leaving 16 bases not matched to a gene. Looked up from germline, CDR1 is SGHAT and CDR2 is FQNNGV. This CDR3 spans 18 amino acids. The CDR3 DNA follows: TGTGCCAGCAGCATCCGACCTGGGACAGGGGAAGTTCTCTACGAGCAGTACTTC. This translates into CASSIRPGTGEVLYEQYF.

This CDR3 reads CASSLAVDLSTDTQYF. CDR3 nucleotides: TGTGCCAGCAGCTTAGCGGTGGACCTTAGCACAGATACGCAGTATTTT. J is TRBJ2-3 and V is TRBV7-6; D uncertain. This CDR3 region has 16 residues. Trimming stripped 0 bases from V and 0 bases from J, with 10 bases between. Germline CDR1 SGHVS, CDR2 FNYEAQ.

The chain couples TRBV9 to TRBJ2-2, with a weak D call TRBD2 (6 bases). Trimming stripped 5 bases from V and 4 bases from J, with 12 bases between. This CDR3 is built from 14 residues. Per the germline V gene, CDR1 is SGDLS and CDR2 is YYNGEE. The CDR3 sequence is CASRFGGATGELFF. CDR3 nucleotide sequence: TGTGCCAGCAGGTTCGGGGGTGCCACCGGGGAGCTGTTTTTT.

The chain links TRBV19 to TRBJ2-2; D perhaps matches TRBD2 (5 bases). The CDR3 loop spans 15 amino acids. Germline V gene data show CDR1 as LNHDA and CDR2 as SQIVND (reference sequence). V shed 3 bases and J shed 0 bases, with 8 bases lying between them. CDR3 in amino acids: CASSILGANTGELFF. CDR3 bases: TGTGCCAGTAGTATCCTGGGAGCGAACACCGGGGAGCTGTTTTTT. The full variable domain, with the rest looked up from reference TRBV19 and TRBJ2-2, is DGGITQSPKYLFRKEGQNVTLSCEQNLNHDAMYWYRQDPGQGLRLIYYSQIVNDFQKGDIAEGYSVSREKKESFPLTVTSAQKNPTAFYLCASSILGANTGELFFGEGSRLTVL.

In its sample, this clone was seen a few times. This chain uses TRBV19 with TRBJ1-5; D gene unclear. The CDR3 is 13 residues long. V lost 5 bases and J lost 9, with 14 bases in between. The germline V gene has CDR1 LNHDA and CDR2 SQIVND (reference sequence). This CDR3 is CASSLAVMAPQHF. CDR3 sequence (DNA): TGTGCCAGTAGTTTGGCGGTTATGGCGCCCCAGCATTTT.

This chain connects TRBV29-1 to TRBJ2-7; 8 bases are a match to TRBD1. From germline, CDR1 is SQVTM and CDR2 ANQGSEA. V gave up 4 bases and J gave up 3 bases; unmatched junction bases: 8. This CDR3 is 14 amino acids long. The CDR3 region is CSVAHPRGLYEQYF. The CDR3, as DNA: TGCAGCGTTGCTCATCCCAGGGGGCTCTACGAGCAGTACTTC.

This chain joins TRBV30 and TRBJ1-1; perhaps TRBD1 as D (5 bases). Germline V gene sequence: CDR1 GTSNPN, CDR2 SVGIG (reference sequence). This CDR3 has 14 residues. The ends were cut back, 0 bases at V and 1 base at J, with 9 bases in the middle. CDR3 amino acids: CAWSVGVTNTEAFF. The CDR3 nucleotides are TGTGCCTGGAGTGTAGGGGTAACGAACACTGAAGCTTTCTTT.

The chain employs TRBV5-4 and TRBJ2-1; the match to TRBD1 covers 9 bases. V was clipped by 4 bases and J by 3 bases; unmatched bases: 5. The CDR3 runs 15 residues. The germline gives CDR1 SGHNT, CDR2 YYREEE (reference sequence). The CDR3 spells CASSEDRGIYNEQFF. The CDR3 DNA follows: TGTGCCAGCAGCGAAGACAGGGGGATCTACAATGAGCAGTTCTTC.

This chain connects TRBV9 to TRBJ1-1, with 7 bases that match TRBD1. This CDR3 is 15 amino acids long. V dropped 0 bases and J dropped 6; count of bases not matched to a gene: 8. Germline V lookup: CDR1 SGDLS, CDR2 YYNGEE. The CDR3 region is CASSVDPQGVAEAFF. The CDR3 nucleotides read TGTGCCAGCAGCGTAGACCCCCAGGGGGTAGCTGAAGCTTTCTTT.

This sequence joins TRBV2 and TRBJ1-5; 7 nucleotides line up with TRBD1. The CDR3 is made up of 15 amino acids. Germline lookup yields CDR1 SNHLY and CDR2 FYNNEI. J was trimmed by 3 bases and V by 4 bases; bases with no gene match: 6. In DNA, the CDR3 is TGTGCCAGCAGTGGACAGGGAACCTTCAATCAGCCCCAGCATTTT. Amino acids: CASSGQGTFNQPQHF.

The chain is built from TRBV7-9 and TRBJ1-1, with a possible D match to TRBD1 (5 bases). The germline CDR1 and CDR2 sequences are SEHNR and FQNEAQ (reference sequence). The CDR3 totals 14 residues. The germline V and J ends were trimmed by 4 bases and 5 bases, with 14 bases remaining between them. CDR3 in amino acids: CASSSPGGRTEAFF. CDR3 DNA: TGTGCCAGCAGCTCACCGGGGGGGAGGACTGAAGCTTTCTTT.

This clone was seen just once. The CDR3 nucleotides are TGTGCCAGCAGTTCCCCCAACTACGAGCAGTACTTC. This sequence encodes CASSSPNYEQYF. V and J are TRBV6-6 and TRBJ2-7; D remains unclear. This CDR3 has 12 amino acids. Germline V CDR1 and CDR2: MNHNY, SVGAGI (reference sequence). V lost 4 bases and J 3 bases, leaving 7 bases between the germline ends.

This sequence joins TRBV10-3 and TRBJ2-1; 11 nucleotides match TRBD2. The CDR3 covers 14 residues. Germline CDR1 reads ENHRY; CDR2 reads SYGVKD. With V trimmed by 5 bases and J by 7 bases, 4 bases remained unmatched. This chain's CDR3 is CAISNSSGRNEQFF. In DNA, the CDR3 is TGTGCCATCAGTAACTCTAGCGGGAGGAATGAGCAGTTCTTC.

The chain recombines TRBV9 with TRBJ2-5; perhaps TRBD1 as D (5 bases). The CDR3 is 14 amino acids. The germline CDR1 and CDR2 sequences are SGDLS and YYNGEE. V was cut by 4 bases and J by 1 base, with 11 bases left in between. CDR3 sequence (DNA): TGTGCCAGCAGCATTGGGGCGGTCCAAGAGACCCAGTACTTC. Its translation: CASSIGAVQETQYF.

The chain links TRBV10-3 to TRBJ1-6; the D gene is possibly TRBD1 (6 bases). The CDR3 runs 16 residues. Trimming removed 2 bases from V and 8 bases from J, with 16 bases in between. Germline V gene lookup returns CDR1 ENHRY and CDR2 SYGVKD. The CDR3 DNA is TGTGCCATCAGTGAGGACAGGATCCTCTCCGATTCACCCCTCCACTTT. It yields the protein CAISEDRILSDSPLHF.

Ten or more counts support this clone. The chain employs TRBV21-1 and TRBJ1-4; the table's D gene call, TRBD1, was not cross checked with the DNA. TRBV21-1 represents a pseudogene. The CDR3 loop spans 14 amino acids. The CDR3: CASSNRCTNEKLFF. CDR3 nucleotides: TGTGCCAGCAGCAACAGGTGTACTAATGAAAAACTGTTTTTT.

The CDR3 spells CASTDRERTDTQYF. CDR3 nucleotide sequence: TGTGCCAGCACGGACAGGGAACGGACAGATACGCAGTATTTT. The chain uses TRBV2 and TRBJ2-3; 8 bases map to TRBD1. The V and J ends lost 7 bases and 3 bases, in that order; junction bases with no gene match: 6. The CDR3 length is 14 residues. Germline loops: CDR1 SNHLY, CDR2 FYNNEI. Drawing the rest from reference TRBV2 and TRBJ2-3, the complete variable domain is EPEVTQTPSHQVTQMGQEVILRCVPISNHLYFYWYRQILGQKVEFLVSFYNNEISEKSEIFDDQFSVERPDGSNFTLKIRSTKLEDSAMYFCASTDRERTDTQYFGPGTRLTVL.

The chain links TRBV21-1 to TRBJ2-7; the listed D gene, TRBD2, was not tested against the DNA. TRBV21-1 is a pseudogene segment. This CDR3 spans 16 amino acids. CDR3 sequence reads: CASSKDSEPITYEQYF. In DNA, the CDR3 is TGTGCCAGCAGCAAAGATTCCGAGCCCATAACCTACGAGCAGTACTTC.

V is TRBV5-1 and J is TRBJ2-2; TRBD1 agrees at 8 bases. Germline V gene sequence: CDR1 SGHRS, CDR2 YFSETQ. V was pared by 3 bases and J by 7 bases, with 5 bases of the junction left unmatched. The CDR3 has 14 residues. The CDR3 nucleotides are TGCGCCAGCAGCTCGGACAGGGCCGGCGGGGAGCTGTTTTTT. It encodes CASSSDRAGGELFF.

The rearrangement uses TRBV2 and TRBJ1-6; no clear D gene. Looked up from germline, CDR1 is SNHLY and CDR2 is FYNNEI. V gave up 1 base and J gave up 5 bases, with 12 bases separating them. This CDR3 is built from 16 residues. CDR3 in amino acids: CASSEDSAPNNSPLHF. The CDR3 DNA follows: TGTGCCAGCAGTGAAGATTCTGCGCCGAATAATTCACCCCTCCACTTT.

The table lists this clone with a count of one. The V and J genes are TRBV11-1 and TRBJ1-6; 11 bases line up with TRBD1. CDR3 length equals 16 residues. The germline V gene encodes CDR1 SGHAT and CDR2 FQDESV (reference sequence). Unmatched junction bases numbered 4, after V lost 5 bases and J lost 4 bases. CDR3 protein: CASSVGQGAYNSPLHF. The CDR3, as DNA: TGTGCCAGCAGCGTAGGACAGGGGGCTTATAATTCACCCCTCCACTTT.

In regard to this clone: Other nucleotide sequences in the sample specify the same CDR3. The J gene is TRBJ2-7, the V gene TRBV19; D might be TRBD1 (5 bases). Germline V gene sequence: CDR1 LNHDA, CDR2 SQIVND (reference sequence). The CDR3 is 14 amino acids. Trimming pared 2 bases from V and 0 bases from J, leaving 8 bases between. CDR3 amino acids: CASSISDSSYEQYF. CDR3 sequence (DNA): TGTGCCAGTAGTATAAGCGACAGCTCCTACGAGCAGTACTTC.

With regard to this clone: Other DNA sequences in this sample translate to the same CDR3. This chain links TRBV6-5 with TRBJ1-1, with no clear D. The V and J ends lost 6 bases and 0 bases respectively, with 8 bases between them. The CDR3 runs to 13 residues. Germline CDR1 MNHEY, CDR2 SVGAGI. In nucleotides, the CDR3 is TGTGCCAGCAGCCGGGATTTGAACACTGAAGCTTTCTTT. The encoded protein is CASSRDLNTEAFF.

The chain has TRBV12-5 and TRBJ2-5; maybe TRBD1 (5 bases). This CDR3 has 14 amino acids. CDR1 and CDR2 (germline): LGHNT, FRNRAP. The ends were cut back, 3 bases at V and 5 bases at J, with 13 bases in the middle. The CDR3, as DNA: TGTGCTAGTGGTTTAGGGGTCCAGGGCGAGACCCAGTACTTC. Amino acid sequence: CASGLGVQGETQYF.

The V call is TRBV5-5, the J call TRBJ1-6; tentative D call: TRBD1 (6 bases). The CDR3 spans 16 residues. Between the trimmed V and J ends, which lost 1 base and 0 bases, there was a span of 8 bases. Germline lookup yields CDR1 SGHKS and CDR2 YYEKEE (reference sequence). The CDR3 region has the DNA TGTGCCAGCAGCTTGCTGGACAGCTCCTATAATTCACCCCTCCACTTT. Translating it yields CASSLLDSSYNSPLHF.

V usage is TRBV30 and J usage is TRBJ1-5; 9 bases match TRBD1. The CDR3 extends over 15 amino acids. Unmatched junction bases numbered 9, after V lost 2 bases and J lost 7 bases. Germline-derived CDR1 and CDR2 are GTSNPN and SVGIG (reference sequence). The CDR3 protein is CAWSIGGQGIQPQHF. The CDR3 DNA follows: TGTGCCTGGAGTATTGGCGGACAGGGGATACAGCCCCAGCATTTT. Drawing the rest from reference TRBV30 and TRBJ1-5, the complete variable domain is SQTIHQWPATLVQPVGSPLSLECTVEGTSNPNLYWYRQAAGRGLQLLFYSVGIGQISSEVPQNLSASRPQDRQFILSSKKLLLSDSGFYLCAWSIGGQGIQPQHFGDGTRLSIL.